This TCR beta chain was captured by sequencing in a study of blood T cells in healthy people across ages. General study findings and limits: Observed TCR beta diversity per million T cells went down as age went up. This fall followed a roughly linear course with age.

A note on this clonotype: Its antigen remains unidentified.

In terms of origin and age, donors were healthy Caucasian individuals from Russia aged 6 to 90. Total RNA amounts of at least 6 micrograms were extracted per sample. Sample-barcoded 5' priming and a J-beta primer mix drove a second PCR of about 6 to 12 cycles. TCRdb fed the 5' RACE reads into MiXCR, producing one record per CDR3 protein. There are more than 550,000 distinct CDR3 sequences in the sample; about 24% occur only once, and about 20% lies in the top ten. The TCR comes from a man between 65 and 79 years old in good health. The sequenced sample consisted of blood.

The CDR3 protein is CASSFVSGSNTQYF. The CDR3 coding sequence is TGCGCCAGCAGCTTCGTATCAGGTTCAAATACGCAGTATTTT. The chain links TRBV5-1 to TRBJ2-3; D unclear. Trimming stripped 2 bases from V and 7 bases from J, with 14 bases between. Germline-derived CDR1 and CDR2 are SGHRS and YFSETQ. The CDR3 sequence is 14 residues long.